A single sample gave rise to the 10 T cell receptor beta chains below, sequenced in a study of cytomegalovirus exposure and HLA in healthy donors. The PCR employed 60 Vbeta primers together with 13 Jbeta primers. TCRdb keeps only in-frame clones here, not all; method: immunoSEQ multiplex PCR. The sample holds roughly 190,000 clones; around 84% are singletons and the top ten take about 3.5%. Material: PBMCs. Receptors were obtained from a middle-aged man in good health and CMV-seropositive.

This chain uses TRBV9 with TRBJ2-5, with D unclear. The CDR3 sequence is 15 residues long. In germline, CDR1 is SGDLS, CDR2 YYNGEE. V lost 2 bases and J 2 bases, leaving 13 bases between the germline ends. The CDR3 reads CASSVRSTQQETQYF. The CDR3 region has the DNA TGTGCCAGCAGCGTTCGCTCCACACAACAAGAGACCCAGTACTTC.

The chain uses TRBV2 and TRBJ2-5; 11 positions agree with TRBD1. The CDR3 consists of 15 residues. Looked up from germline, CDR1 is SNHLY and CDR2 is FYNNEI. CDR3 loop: CAGRRDRGDQETQYF. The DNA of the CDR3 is TGTGCTGGAAGGCGGGACAGGGGGGACCAAGAGACCCAGTACTTC.

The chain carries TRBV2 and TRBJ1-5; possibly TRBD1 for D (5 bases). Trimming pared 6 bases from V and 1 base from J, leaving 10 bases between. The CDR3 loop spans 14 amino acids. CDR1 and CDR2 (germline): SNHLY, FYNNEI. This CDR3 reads CASSPDSSNQPQHF. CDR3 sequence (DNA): TGTGCCAGCAGCCCTGACAGCAGCAATCAGCCCCAGCATTTT.

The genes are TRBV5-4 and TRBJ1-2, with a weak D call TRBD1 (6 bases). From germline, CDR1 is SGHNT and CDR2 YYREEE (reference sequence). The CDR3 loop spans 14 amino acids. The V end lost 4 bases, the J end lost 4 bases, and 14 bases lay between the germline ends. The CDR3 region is CASSPRDKIYGYTF. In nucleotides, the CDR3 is TGTGCCAGCAGCCCTCGGGACAAGATCTATGGCTACACCTTC.

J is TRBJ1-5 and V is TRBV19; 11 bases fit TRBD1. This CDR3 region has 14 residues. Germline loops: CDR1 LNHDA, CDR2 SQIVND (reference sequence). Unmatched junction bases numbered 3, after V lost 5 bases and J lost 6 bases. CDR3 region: CASSGTGGSQPQHF. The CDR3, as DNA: TGTGCCAGTAGTGGGACAGGGGGAAGTCAGCCCCAGCATTTT.

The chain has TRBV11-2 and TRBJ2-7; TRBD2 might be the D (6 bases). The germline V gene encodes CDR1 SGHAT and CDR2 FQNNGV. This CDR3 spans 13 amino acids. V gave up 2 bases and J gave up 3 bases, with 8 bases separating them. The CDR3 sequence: CASSLRDFYEQYF. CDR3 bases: TGTGCCAGCAGCTTAAGGGACTTCTACGAGCAGTACTTC. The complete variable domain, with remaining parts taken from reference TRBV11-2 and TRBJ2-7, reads EAGVAQSPRYKIIEKRQSVAFWCNPISGHATLYWYQQILGQGPKLLIQFQNNGVVDDSQLPKDRFSAERLKGVDSTLKIQPAKLEDSAVYLCASSLRDFYEQYFGPGTRLTVT.

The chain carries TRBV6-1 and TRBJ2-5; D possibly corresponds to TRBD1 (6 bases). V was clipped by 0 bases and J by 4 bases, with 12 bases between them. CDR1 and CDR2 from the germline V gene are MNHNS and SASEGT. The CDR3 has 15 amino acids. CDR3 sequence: CASSEARDNRETQYF. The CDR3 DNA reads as TGTGCCAGCAGTGAAGCCCGGGACAACCGAGAGACCCAGTACTTC.

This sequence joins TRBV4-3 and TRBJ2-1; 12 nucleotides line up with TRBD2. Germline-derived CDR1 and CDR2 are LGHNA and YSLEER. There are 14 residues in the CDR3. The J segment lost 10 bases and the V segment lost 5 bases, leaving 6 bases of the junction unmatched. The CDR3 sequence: CASSDGTSGWEQFF. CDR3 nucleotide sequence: TGCGCCAGCAGCGACGGGACTAGCGGGTGGGAGCAGTTCTTC.

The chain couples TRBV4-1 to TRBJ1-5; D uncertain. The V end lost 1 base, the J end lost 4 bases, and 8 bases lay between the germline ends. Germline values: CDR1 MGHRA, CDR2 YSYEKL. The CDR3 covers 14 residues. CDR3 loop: CASSQVRMNQPQHF. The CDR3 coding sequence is TGCGCCAGCAGCCAAGTGAGGATGAATCAGCCCCAGCATTTT.

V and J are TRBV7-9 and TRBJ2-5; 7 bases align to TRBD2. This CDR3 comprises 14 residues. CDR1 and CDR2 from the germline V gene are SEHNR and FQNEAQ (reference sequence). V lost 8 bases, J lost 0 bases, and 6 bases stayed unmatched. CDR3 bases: TGTGCCAGCCTCGGGCGGGGGTACCAAGAGACCCAGTACTTC. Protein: CASLGRGYQETQYF.